At least ten counts were recorded for the clone carrying this TCR beta chain. What it binds is unknown. Patients had received no treatment of any kind before thyroid surgery. In the original analysis: Construction of a distant-metastasis classifier for papillary thyroid cancer relied on CDR3 differences across clinicopathological groups. TCRdb re-called the PCR reads with MiXCR. TCRdb's processing, not the authors', yielded these V and J calls. The table has tens of thousands of clones, about an eighth seen once. The germline V gene has CDR1 DFQATT and CDR2 SNEGSKA (reference sequence). V was pared by 5 bases and J by 0 bases, with 7 bases of the junction left unmatched. The CDR3 totals 14 residues. The entry originates in a study of metastatic and nonmetastatic thyroid tumors. Background on the study: Patients with malignant and benign thyroid disease provided blood and tumor or nodule tissue, whose repertoires were compared.

General study findings and limits: TCR beta diversity was reportedly significantly higher in malignant thyroid tumors than benign nodules, in blood and tumor.

The material sequenced was blood. This TCR was sampled from a female donor with papillary thyroid cancer or a benign thyroid nodule (not recorded which). Some clones in this sample may be carry-over from other donors' samples. The chain uses TRBV20-1 and TRBJ2-7; TRBD2 agrees at 7 bases. CDR3: CSAGPLASSYEQYF. Here the CDR3 DNA reads TGCAGTGCTGGCCCACTAGCGAGCTCCTACGAGCAGTACTTC.